This TCR beta chain was obtained from a study of spatial heterogeneity in lung cancer. Study observations and caveats: Tumoral mutation counts were tracked by counts of expanded intratumoral alpha and beta TCRs.

The time point: sample taken at primary tumor resection. Tumor, nontumor lung or frozen PBMC supplied whole RNA, sequenced without sorting. Unique molecular identifiers tagged every individual TCR cDNA molecule. MiXCR, applied by TCRdb to the 5' RACE reads, yields one record per CDR3 protein. The table lists approximately 1,000 distinct CDR3 sequences, 9.5% to 12% of them singletons. The V and J ends lost 3 bases and 2 bases respectively, with 11 bases between them. The CDR3 spans 16 residues. This clonotype is medium-sized by share. Antigen specificity is unknown. This rearrangement joins TRBV12-3 or TRBV12-4 to TRBJ2-6; D is possibly TRBD1 (6 bases). This clonotype originated in a male donor with early-stage non-small cell lung cancer. This specimen was lung tumor tissue, taken at surgery. Here the CDR3 reads CASSFGGAPGANVLTF. DNA of the CDR3: TGTGCCAGCAGTTTTGGGGGCGCGCCTGGGGCCAACGTCCTGACTTTC.